Listed below are T cell receptor beta chains from one sample, sequenced in a study of T-cell memory formation after mild COVID-19. TCRdb reprocessed the 5' RACE reads via MiXCR and lists one record per CDR3 protein. The repertoire holds 200,000 to 250,000 distinct CDR3 sequences, around a tenth seen once, with under 25% in the top ten. Sequencing input: PBMCs or a T cell subset sorted from them (not recorded which). The receptors here all came from a man younger than 30 who had mild COVID-19 (a few samples of this study predate the infection). Cell type and time point are not known. CDR3s include the opening cysteine and the closing phenylalanine or tryptophan. D genes are given only for firm matches. The listing skips clone size in some rows; elsewhere it reads once, few, many or a size class.

j_call | d_call | clone_size | v_call | cdr3_aa | cdr3_nt
TRBJ2-7 | NA | many | TRBV10-3 | CAISGTVYEQYF | TGTGCCATCAGTGGGACAGTCTACGAGCAGTACTTC
TRBJ2-1 | NA | many | TRBV5-1 | CASSLNLRTNEQFF | TGCGCCAGCAGCTTGAATCTACGTACGAATGAGCAGTTCTTC
TRBJ1-3 | NA | NA | TRBV5-6 | CASSFYNANTIYF | TGTGCCAGCAGCTTCTATAACGCAAACACCATATATTTT
TRBJ2-5 | TRBD1 | few | TRBV4-3 | CASSQEYWRQGQETQYF | TGCGCCAGCAGCCAAGAATATTGGAGACAGGGGCAAGAGACCCAGTACTTC
TRBJ2-1 | TRBD1 | NA | TRBV12-3/TRBV12-4 | CASSSGRQGARNEQFF | TGTGCCAGCAGTTCCGGACGACAGGGGGCCCGGAATGAGCAGTTCTTC
TRBJ2-3 | NA | NA | TRBV24-1 | CATSDPILRDGYTDTQYF | TGTGCCACCAGTGACCCCATCCTCCGGGACGGATACACAGATACGCAGTATTTT
TRBJ2-1 | NA | NA | TRBV7-9 | CASSLAIPGEQFF | TGTGCCAGCAGCTTAGCCATCCCCGGGGAGCAGTTCTTC
TRBJ2-3 | NA | many | TRBV7-2 | CASSLGQVHTDTQYF | TGTGCCAGCAGCTTAGGGCAGGTCCACACAGATACGCAGTATTTT
TRBJ2-7 | TRBD1 | NA | TRBV19 | CASRDPGGEQYF | TGTGCCAGTAGGGACCCAGGGGGAGAGCAGTACTTC
TRBJ2-4 | NA | many | TRBV7-9 | CASRPALKNIQYF | TGTGCCAGCCGCCCGGCCCTAAAAAACATTCAGTACTTC
TRBJ2-5 | NA | few | TRBV5-1 | CASSWMGLETQYF | TGCGCCAGCAGCTGGATGGGTCTAGAGACCCAGTACTTC
TRBJ1-2 | TRBD1 | few | TRBV6-5 | CASSYRDSYGYTF | TGTGCCAGCAGTTATAGGGACAGCTATGGCTACACCTTC
TRBJ1-4 | NA | few | TRBV4-2 | CASSQQATNEKLFF | TGTGCCAGCAGCCAACAGGCAACTAATGAAAAACTGTTTTTT
TRBJ2-7 | NA | few | TRBV18 | CASSPQAQGEQYF | TGTGCCAGCTCACCACAAGCCCAGGGCGAGCAGTACTTC
TRBJ2-5 | NA | many | TRBV7-2 | CASSPDGSETQYF | TGTGCCAGCAGCCCAGACGGGTCTGAGACCCAGTACTTC
TRBJ2-7 | TRBD1 | many | TRBV5-1 | CASREGQDYEQYF | TGCGCCAGTAGAGAGGGACAGGACTACGAGCAGTACTTC
TRBJ2-7 | TRBD2 | NA | TRBV4-1 | CASSQEGLAPHEQYF | TGCGCCAGCAGCCAAGAGGGACTAGCTCCCCACGAGCAGTACTTC
TRBJ2-1 | TRBD2 | few | TRBV4-2 | CASSRQSGGFDEQFF | TGTGCCAGCAGCCGCCAGAGCGGGGGGTTCGATGAGCAGTTCTTC
TRBJ2-3 | TRBD2 | many | TRBV3-1 | CASRPAGGTDTQYF | TGTGCCAGCAGGCCGGCGGGGGGGACAGATACGCAGTATTTT
TRBJ1-5 | NA | NA | TRBV7-9 | CASSLLGQGNQPQHF | TGTGCCAGCAGCTTACTGGGGCAGGGCAATCAGCCCCAGCATTTT
TRBJ1-5 | NA | many | TRBV7-9 | CASSETADGYNNQPQHF | TGTGCCAGCAGCGAAACCGCGGACGGCTATAATAATCAGCCCCAGCATTTT
TRBJ2-1 | NA | few | TRBV4-1 | CASSQDLAFEQFF | TGCGCCAGCAGCCAAGATCTCGCGTTCGAGCAGTTCTTC
TRBJ1-2 | NA | NA | TRBV15 | CATSTAENYGYTF | TGTGCCACCAGCACCGCCGAGAACTATGGCTACACCTTC
TRBJ2-7 | TRBD1 | NA | TRBV10-1 | CASNRGLYEQYF | TGCGCCAGCAACAGGGGGTTATACGAGCAGTACTTC
TRBJ2-2 | NA | many | TRBV7-2 | CASSPPLRFYTGELFF | TGTGCCAGCAGCCCCCCCCTTCGATTCTACACCGGGGAGCTGTTTTTT
TRBJ2-2 | NA | NA | TRBV6-2/TRBV6-3 | CASSYSQENANTGELFF | TGTGCCAGCAGTTATTCACAGGAGAACGCGAACACCGGGGAGCTGTTTTTT
TRBJ1-1 | TRBD1 | NA | TRBV5-1 | CASSFTPGQGSRGRAFF | TGCGCCAGCAGCTTTACTCCGGGACAGGGGTCGCGGGGACGAGCTTTCTTT
TRBJ2-1 | NA | NA | TRBV4-3 | CASSQVASSYNEQFF | TGCGCCAGCAGCCAAGTAGCAAGCTCCTACAATGAGCAGTTCTTC
TRBJ2-7 | NA | many | TRBV7-2 | CASSSGRESYEQYF | TGTGCCAGCAGCAGCGGAAGGGAATCCTACGAGCAGTACTTC
TRBJ2-3 | TRBD1 | NA | TRBV24-1 | CATSDLPGQGTDTQYF | TGTGCCACCAGTGATTTGCCGGGACAGGGCACAGATACGCAGTATTTT
TRBJ2-1 | TRBD1 | NA | TRBV20-1 | CSANGGQLYNEQFF | TGCAGTGCTAATGGGGGACAGCTGTACAATGAGCAGTTCTTC
TRBJ1-5 | TRBD1 | NA | TRBV29-1 | CSVTMGQANQPQHF | TGCAGCGTAACAATGGGACAGGCTAATCAGCCCCAGCATTTT
TRBJ2-5 | TRBD2 | few | TRBV12-3/TRBV12-4 | CASSSSGARQETQYF | TGTGCCAGCAGTTCTAGCGGAGCCCGCCAAGAGACCCAGTACTTC
TRBJ1-1 | NA | few | TRBV6-6 | CASSEPETGAAFF | TGTGCCAGCAGTGAACCAGAAACGGGGGCCGCTTTCTTT
TRBJ1-1 | NA | NA | TRBV19 | CASSIDEGLTAFF | TGTGCCAGTAGTATAGATGAGGGGCTAACGGCTTTCTTT
TRBJ2-3 | TRBD2 | few | TRBV3-1 | CASSLRLAGGGTDTQYF | TGTGCCAGCAGCCTTCGACTAGCGGGGGGAGGCACAGATACGCAGTATTTT
TRBJ1-4 | NA | NA | TRBV3-1 | CASSQDRTDSDLLNEKLFF | TGTGCCAGCAGCCAAGATCGGACGGACAGCGATCTCCTTAATGAAAAACTGTTTTTT
TRBJ1-1 | TRBD1 | few | TRBV15 | CATSRGRTGLNTEAFF | TGTGCCACCAGCAGGGGAAGGACAGGGTTGAACACTGAAGCTTTCTTT
TRBJ2-3 | TRBD2 | many | TRBV5-1 | CASSFGTSGTDTQYF | TGCGCCAGCAGCTTCGGGACTAGCGGGACAGATACGCAGTATTTT
TRBJ2-1 | NA | many | TRBV14 | CASSQVSSNEQFF | TGTGCCAGCAGCCAAGTGTCGAGCAATGAGCAGTTCTTC
TRBJ2-5 | NA | few | TRBV7-9 | CASSPRDVYQETQYF | TGTGCCAGCAGCCCCCGGGACGTGTACCAAGAGACCCAGTACTTC
TRBJ1-2 | NA | many | TRBV4-1 | CASSQVRTGYGYTF | TGCGCCAGCAGCCAAGTAAGGACGGGTTATGGCTACACCTTC
TRBJ2-5 | NA | NA | TRBV10-1 | CASSGEGRETQYF | TGCGCCAGCAGTGGAGAAGGGCGAGAGACCCAGTACTTC
TRBJ2-4 | NA | few | TRBV6-1 | CASSRDLAKNIQYF | TGTGCCAGCAGCAGGGACCTAGCCAAAAACATTCAGTACTTC